This entry features one T cell receptor beta chain sequence. This clone's antigen is unknown. It has no much larger one-base neighbor in the sample; base qualities were not kept. Additional DNA sequences in this sample encode the identical CDR3. The donors were healthy, HIV-negative adults who had no recently reported acute infections or vaccinations. Every donor was a Caucasian adult living in Nashville, Tennessee, USA. CD4+ T cells were enriched through magnetic negative selection, after which naive cells were positively selected on CD45RA and the remaining negative fraction served as the memory subset. After blood collection by leukapheresis, PBMCs were isolated using Ficoll-Histopaque density gradient centrifugation and then cryopreserved in the vapor phase of liquid nitrogen. Analytical flow cytometry was used to check the purity and quantity of every magnetically sorted T cell population. Genomic DNA was isolated from every sorted fraction and measured by UV absorbance on a Nanodrop 2000c.

This sample is part of a study of shared clonotypes between healthy human individuals (dated by TCRdb to between 2020 and 2021). Concerning the study at large: The cohort comprised a couple of women and three men aged 18 to 49 years. Libraries were prepared and TCR repertoires were sequenced by different laboratories using diverse techniques, in order to increase sequencing depth and limit assay-specific biases. Per donor, three plates each were used for CD4 naive and CD4 memory, two for CD8 naive, and one for CD8 memory. The study deeply sequenced blood TCR repertoires of five healthy adults to estimate repertoire size and the extent of clonotype sharing between individuals. Each donor's leukapheresis produced roughly between roughly 0.9 and 8.9 billion PBMCs. Broad study findings and their caveats: The genetic and exposure-history diversity represented was limited by the small number of donors. Based on pairwise subsampling, the degree of clonotype sharing among donors was expected to be affected by sequencing depth. Sharing across several donors was observed for 4.5% to 6.5% of naive CD4, 3.5% of naive CD8, 2% to 2.5% of memory CD4, and roughly 0.4% of memory CD8 clonotypes. Clonotypes shared by all four sorted-subset donors showed higher generation probabilities than non-shared clonotypes. Rarefaction of sorted-subset datasets indicated incomplete sequencing despite the large sequencing depth. Naive subsets generally had larger estimated clonotype richness than memory subsets. Sampling was restricted to blood, and TCR repertoires in tissues likely differ from the TCR repertoires found in blood.

Using the deep immunoSEQ assay, multiplex PCR amplified TCR CDR3 regions from genomic DNA. Extracted genomic DNA from each cell subset was spread evenly across all wells of several immunoSEQ 96-well plates, with each plate serving as a replicate. Each replicate PCR for sorted subsets received 150 to 250 ng genomic DNA, equal to roughly 30,000 T cell genomes. Purified libraries were measured with a Qubit 3.0 fluorometer, size-checked on a Bioanalyzer 2100, and measured again with the KAPA Library Quantification kit. Every immunoSEQ 96-well plate was sequenced on a separate single-read 150-cycle Illumina NextSeq 550 flow cell. On the authors' methods: Because the immunoSEQ output held only junctional sequences and lacked quality scores, the filtering could not match the filtering applied to full-length reads. Sequences were annotated with PyIR, a Python wrapper for IgBLAST v1.9, using IMGT germline references to assign V/J genes and CDR3. Reads were removed for weak V/J assignments (E-value above 1e-6), missing CDR3, stop codons, out-of-frame junctions, or ambiguous translated residues. V3J clonotypes were defined as sequences sharing the same inferred V gene, J gene, and CDR3 amino acid sequence. Percentage overlap between repertoires was computed as shared unique clonotypes divided by the size of the smaller repertoire. Three approaches were used to assess repertoire richness: RTK rarefaction, the Chao1 estimator, and Recon v2.1 estimates of unobserved clonotypes. Generation probabilities for all TCRbeta clonotypes obtained by the gDNA method from a handful of donors were computed using OLGA. Imported from immuneACCESS, the table was reduced by TCRdb to in-frame sequences with V and J called. These copies leave out some clones; in studies compared against another copy, an unresolved V gene accounts for under half, and the cause of the remainder is not known. The V and J calls and clone size are taken from that table; D and trimming were inferred from the DNA. This sample comprises about 2.4 million clones, more than 80% of them detected only once. The ten largest clones capture roughly 0.15% of the sample.

From cysteine to phenylalanine, the CDR3 is 15 amino acids long. Of all the DNA, just the CDR3 is kept, 45 bases in frame from base 1. The germline V gene sets CDR1 to SGHTA and CDR2 to FQGTGA. Clipping removes 5 bases from V and 4 bases from J, with 4 as the unmatched junction base count. The sequence came from a man aged 18 to 29 in good health. Sequencing was done on a sample of naive CD4+ T cells sorted from blood. Per the publication, the cell subset or site label means: CD45RA+ positively selected. In this chain, TRBV7-3 is recombined with TRBJ2-1; 11 junctional bases match TRBD2. For the CDR3, the sequence is CASSPGLAVYNEQFF. The nucleotide sequence is given as TGTGCCAGCAGCCCGGGACTAGCGGTATACAATGAGCAGTTCTTC. The CDR3, completed at both ends by the reference TRBV7-3 and TRBJ2-1 genes, gives the full variable domain GAGVSQTPSNKVTEKGKYVELRCDPISGHTALYWYRQSLGQGPEFLIYFQGTGAADDSGLPNDRFFAVRPEGSVSTLKIQRTERGDSAVYLCASSPGLAVYNEQFFGPGTRLTVL.